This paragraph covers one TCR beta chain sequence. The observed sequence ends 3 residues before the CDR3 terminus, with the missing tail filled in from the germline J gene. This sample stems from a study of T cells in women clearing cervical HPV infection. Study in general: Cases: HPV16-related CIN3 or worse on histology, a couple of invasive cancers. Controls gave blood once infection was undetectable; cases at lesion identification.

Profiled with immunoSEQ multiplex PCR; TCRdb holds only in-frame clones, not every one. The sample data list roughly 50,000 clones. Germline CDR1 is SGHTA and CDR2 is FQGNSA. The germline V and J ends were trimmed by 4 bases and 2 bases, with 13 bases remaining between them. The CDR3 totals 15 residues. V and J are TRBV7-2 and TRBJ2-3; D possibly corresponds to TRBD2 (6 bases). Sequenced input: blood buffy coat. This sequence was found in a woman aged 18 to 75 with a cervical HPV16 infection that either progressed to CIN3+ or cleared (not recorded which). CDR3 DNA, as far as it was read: TGTGCCAGCAGCTATGGGGGGACCGTCACAGATACG. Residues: CASSYGGTVTDT. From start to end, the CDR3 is CASSYGGTVTDTQYF.